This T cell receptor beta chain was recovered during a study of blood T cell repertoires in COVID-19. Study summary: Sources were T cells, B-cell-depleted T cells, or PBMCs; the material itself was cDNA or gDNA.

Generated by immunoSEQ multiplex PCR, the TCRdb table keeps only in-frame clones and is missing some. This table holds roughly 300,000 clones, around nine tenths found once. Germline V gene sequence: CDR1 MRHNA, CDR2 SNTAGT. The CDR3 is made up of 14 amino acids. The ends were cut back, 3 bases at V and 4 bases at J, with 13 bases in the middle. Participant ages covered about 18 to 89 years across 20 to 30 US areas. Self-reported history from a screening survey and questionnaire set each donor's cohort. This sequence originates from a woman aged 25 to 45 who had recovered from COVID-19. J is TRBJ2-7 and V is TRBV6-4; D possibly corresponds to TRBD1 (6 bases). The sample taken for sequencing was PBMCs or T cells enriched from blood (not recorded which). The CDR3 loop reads CASSEPRGPYEQYF. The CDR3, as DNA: TGTGCCAGCAGTGAGCCCAGGGGCCCGTACGAGCAGTACTTC.